One and the same sample provided the 16 T cell receptor beta chains below, sequenced in a study of blood T cell repertoires in COVID-19. Clones were read by immunoSEQ multiplex PCR, and TCRdb kept only the in-frame ones, dropping some. Of under 400,000 clones listed, about nine tenths are singletons. The specimen sequenced was peripheral blood. The receptors shown here come from an older woman with COVID-19, enrolled during active disease.

This chain connects TRBV7-2 to TRBJ2-5; unclear D gene. Trimming shortened V by 2 bases and J by 7 bases, and 14 bases separated the two germline ends. Looked up from germline, CDR1 is SGHTA and CDR2 is FQGNSA. This CDR3 region has 14 residues. The CDR3 DNA reads as TGTGCCAGCAGCTTAAATCCGAGCTCGGGGACCCAGTACTTC. Protein: CASSLNPSSGTQYF.

The chain couples TRBV19 to TRBJ1-4; no clear D gene. CDR1 LNHDA and CDR2 SQIVND come from the germline V gene (reference sequence). This CDR3 contains 14 residues. V dropped 5 bases and J dropped 4 bases, with 11 bases sitting between them. The DNA for the CDR3 is TGTGCCAGTAGTGGCACAGCGGTTAATGAAAAACTGTTTTTT. It specifies CASSGTAVNEKLFF.

DNA of the CDR3: TGTGCCAGCAGTGAAGGGCAGGGACAAAGGCCCCAGCATTTT. As protein: CASSEGQGQRPQHF. The V gene is TRBV2, the J gene TRBJ1-5, with a possible D match to TRBD1 (6 bases). The ends were cut back, 1 base at V and 9 bases at J, with 13 bases in the middle. Germline V gene data show CDR1 as SNHLY and CDR2 as FYNNEI. The CDR3 spans 14 residues.

The chain recombines TRBV7-2 with TRBJ2-1, with 9 bases identical to TRBD2. J was trimmed by 4 bases and V by 7 bases; bases with no gene match: 11. The CDR3 totals 16 residues. Germline CDR1 reads SGHTA; CDR2 reads FQGNSA. The CDR3 protein is CASNFDAGGLYNEQFF. The DNA for the CDR3 is TGTGCCAGCAACTTCGACGCGGGGGGGCTGTACAATGAGCAGTTCTTC.

The gene calls are TRBV2 and TRBJ1-6; 9 bases line up with TRBD1. Losses at the gene ends were 7 bases for V and 0 bases for J; bases not matched to a gene: 7. The CDR3 runs to 17 residues. CDR1 and CDR2 (germline): SNHLY, FYNNEI. CDR3 sequence reads: CASKLTGGASYNSPLHF. CDR3 in DNA: TGTGCCAGCAAACTAACAGGGGGCGCCTCCTATAATTCACCCCTCCACTTT.

The rearrangement joins TRBV4-1 to TRBJ1-5, with 7 bases lining up with TRBD1. Per the germline V gene, CDR1 is MGHRA and CDR2 is YSYEKL. CDR3 size: 16 residues. The V segment lost 3 bases and the J segment 6 bases; nucleotides outside the gene matches: 11. CDR3 nucleotide sequence: TGCGCCAGCAGCCAGGACCGGGACAGTATGAGTCAGCCCCAGCATTTT. It yields the protein CASSQDRDSMSQPQHF.

The chain carries TRBV27 and TRBJ2-7; 7 bases agree with TRBD1. This CDR3 has 15 amino acids. Germline V gene lookup returns CDR1 MNHEY and CDR2 SMNVEV (reference sequence). Germline trimming cut 2 bases from V and 4 bases from J; bases unmatched to any gene: 8. CDR3 in amino acids: CASSLQAGGWYEQYF. CDR3 DNA: TGTGCCAGCAGTTTACAGGCAGGGGGTTGGTACGAGCAGTACTTC.

Only one count was recorded for this clone. The rearrangement uses TRBV6-1 and TRBJ1-1; D unresolved. V lost 0 bases to trimming and J lost 10 bases, with 9 bases between them. Per the germline V gene, CDR1 is MNHNS and CDR2 is SASEGT. This CDR3 has 12 residues. For the CDR3, the DNA is TGTGCCAGCAGTGAAGCGATACGGGGAGCTTTCTTT. Protein sequence: CASSEAIRGAFF.

The V and J genes are TRBV6-5 and TRBJ1-1; D is possibly TRBD1 (6 bases). The CDR3 consists of 16 residues. The germline V gene encodes CDR1 MNHEY and CDR2 SVGAGI. Trimming stripped 0 bases from V and 4 bases from J, with 15 bases between. The CDR3 nucleotides read TGTGCCAGCAGTTACTCGGACGGCAGGGGAGTCACTGAAGCTTTCTTT. It translates to CASSYSDGRGVTEAFF.

This clone appeared a few times. The chain joins TRBV10-3 to TRBJ1-2; no firm D call. The germline CDR1 and CDR2 sequences are ENHRY and SYGVKD. The CDR3 has 14 amino acids. V was cut by 8 bases and J by 4 bases, with 17 bases left in between. The CDR3 sequence is CAIATTTDSYGYTF. CDR3 DNA: TGTGCCATCGCCACTACGACTGACTCCTATGGCTACACCTTC.

The V and J genes are TRBV4-1 and TRBJ1-1, with 10 bases identical to TRBD1. The CDR3 has 14 amino acids. V trimming: 8 bases; J trimming: 3 bases; junction bases outside the gene matches: 6. Germline lookup yields CDR1 MGHRA and CDR2 YSYEKL. For the CDR3, the DNA is TGCGCCAGCTCTCGGACAGGGGGGGACACTGAAGCTTTCTTT. The encoded protein is CASSRTGGDTEAFF.

The CDR3 loop reads CASSYGGVGGEKLFF. CDR3 coding DNA: TGTGCCAGCAGTTACGGGGGCGTTGGTGGTGAAAAACTGTTTTTT. V is TRBV6-5 and J is TRBJ1-4; perhaps TRBD1 as D (6 bases). V was pared by 2 bases and J by 7 bases, with 14 bases between. The CDR3 contains 15 residues. Germline CDR1 is MNHEY and CDR2 is SVGAGI.

The chain employs TRBV6-5 and TRBJ1-6; D not certain. The V gene lost 2 bases and the J gene lost 6 bases, with 8 bases spanning the gap. The CDR3 is 14 amino acids. Germline values: CDR1 MNHEY, CDR2 SVGAGI. The CDR3 region is CASSYTGGNSPLHF. The DNA of the CDR3 is TGTGCCAGCAGTTACACGGGAGGTAATTCACCCCTCCACTTT.

The chain uses TRBV3-1 (or the pseudogene TRBV3-2) and TRBJ1-3; D is unclear. CDR1 and CDR2 (germline): LGHDT, YNNKEL (reference sequence). The V and J ends lost 0 bases and 3 bases respectively, with 9 bases between them. The CDR3 has 15 amino acids. The CDR3 protein is CASSQDRTDGNTIYF. Written as DNA, the CDR3 is TGTGCCAGCAGCCAAGATCGGACTGATGGAAACACCATATATTTT.

This sequence joins TRBV7-8 and TRBJ1-2; TRBD1 might be the D (5 bases). CDR3 length: 17 residues. V was pared by 5 bases and J by 0 bases, with 19 bases between. The germline gives CDR1 SGHVS, CDR2 FQNEAQ. The CDR3 protein is CASSVTLPGWSNYGYTF. The CDR3 coding sequence is TGTGCCAGCAGCGTTACCCTGCCAGGGTGGTCTAACTATGGCTACACCTTC.

The CDR3 sequence is CASSFVQGAYQPQHF. The CDR3 DNA reads as TGTGCCAGCAGCTTCGTACAGGGGGCCTATCAGCCCCAGCATTTT. The V and J genes are TRBV5-8 and TRBJ1-5; 9 bases fit TRBD1. CDR3 length: 15 residues. The junction had 5 bases not matched to a gene; V was cut back by 2 bases and J by 5 bases. The germline CDR1 and CDR2 sequences are SGHTS and YDEGEE.